The 14 T cell receptor beta chains given below trace back to one sample, sequenced in a study of tumor and adjacent non-tumor tissue in lung cancer. This sample's RNA came from whole unsorted tissue. This non-tumor lung sample came from over 3 cm beyond the tumor edge. The library came from three nested PCR rounds adapted from ARM-PCR protocols. TCRdb fed the multiplex PCR reads into MiXCR, producing one record per CDR3 protein. The profile shows some 66,000 distinct CDR3 sequences, about 63% of them singletons. What was sequenced was distant non-tumor lung tissue. Receptor source: a man aged 65 to 85 with non-small cell lung cancer.

The rearrangement joins TRBV19 to TRBJ2-1; TRBD2 matches at 13 bases. After removal of 4 bases from V and 4 bases from J, the junction contained 4 bases not matched to a gene. The CDR3 totals 16 residues. Germline V gene sequence: CDR1 LNHDA, CDR2 SQIVND (reference sequence). The CDR3 spells CASSKLAGGLYNEQFF. CDR3 coding DNA: TGTGCCAGTAGTAAACTAGCGGGGGGGCTATACAATGAGCAGTTCTTC.

Comment on this clonotype: As the CDR3 is not closed by the conserved phenylalanine or tryptophan, this likely results from a read error. Because the CDR3's place on the DNA is in doubt, the DNA is left out and the CDR3 is given as listed by TCRdb. The chain carries TRBV5-5 and TRBJ1-2; TRBD1, the D gene given by the table, was not confirmed from the DNA. The CDR3 extends over 15 residues, inclusive of both ends. Germline-derived CDR1 and CDR2 are SGHKS and YYEKEE (reference sequence). The CDR3 loop is CASSKPGGQGDGYTL.

In regard to this clonotype: A much larger clone lies one base from this, so it may be a read error. The V gene is TRBV4-1, the J gene TRBJ2-3; tentative D call: TRBD1 (5 bases). CDR1 MGHRA and CDR2 YSYEKL come from the germline V gene. CDR3 length equals 18 residues. The CDR3 nucleotides are TGCGCCAGCAGCCAAGGGGTTCGGGCGGCCCGTCGCACAGGTACGCAGTATTTT. As protein: CASSQGVRAARRTGTQYF.

The chain couples TRBV29-1 to TRBJ2-1; a weak D match, TRBD1 (5 bases). V lost 5 bases, J lost 0 bases, and 17 bases lay in between. The CDR3 runs 16 residues. Per germline, CDR1 SQVTM and CDR2 ANQGSEA. The DNA for the CDR3 is TGCAGCGTTAAACCCCCGGACAAGATCTCCTACAATGAGCAGTTCTTC. Its translation is CSVKPPDKISYNEQFF.

About this clonotype itself: Because it lacks the conserved phenylalanine or tryptophan at the end, this CDR3 is likely a read error. J is TRBJ2-2 and V is TRBV10-2, with D possibly being TRBD1 or TRBD2 (6 bases each). The CDR3 covers 13 residues. The germline V gene encodes CDR1 WSHSY and CDR2 SAAADI. The V and J ends lost 7 bases and 1 base respectively, with 7 bases between them. CDR3 sequence (DNA): TGCGCCAGCAAGGGGGGGAACACCGGGGAGCTGTTTCTT. Translation gives CASKGGNTGELFL.

Worth noting for this clonotype: This may come from a read error, since a much larger clone is one base off. The rearrangement joins TRBV14 to TRBJ1-2; perhaps TRBD1 as D (5 bases). The CDR3 totals 12 residues. The germline V gene has CDR1 SGHDN and CDR2 FVKESK. The DNA for the CDR3 is TGTACCACCGACAGCGGTCCCTATGGCTACACCTTC. Translating it yields CTTDSGPYGYTF.

Details on this clonotype: A single base separates this from a much larger clone, so it may be a read error. The rearrangement joins TRBV11-2 to TRBJ1-1; 8 bases match TRBD1. The CDR3 runs 15 residues. Germline CDR1 is SGHAT and CDR2 is FQNNGV. This chain's CDR3 is CASSSTGGANTEALF. The CDR3 DNA sequence: TGTGCCAGCAGTTCTACAGGGGGGGCGAACACTGAAGCTCTCTTT.

This clonotype was seen only once. One end of the junction does not line up with germline, which may come from a read error. The chain joins TRBV11-2 to TRBJ2-3; D is tentatively TRBD1 or TRBD2 (5 bases each). CDR1 and CDR2 from the germline V gene are SGHAT and FQNNGV. The CDR3 extends over 15 amino acids. The CDR3 sequence: CASSWDALSTATQYF. CDR3 DNA sequence: TGTGCCAGTAGCTGGGACGCCCTCAGCACAGCTACGCAGTATTTT.

The V and J genes are TRBV5-5 and TRBJ2-7; D might be TRBD2 (6 bases). Germline CDR1 is SGHKS and CDR2 is YYEKEE (reference sequence). The CDR3 covers 15 residues. The ends were cut back, 5 bases at V and 4 bases at J, with 19 bases in the middle. The CDR3 loop is CASSNGRTGDYEQYF. Here the CDR3 DNA reads TGTGCCAGCAGTAACGGCCGGACGGGGGATTACGAGCAGTACTTC.

This clonotype was seen many times. The rearrangement joins TRBV12-3 or TRBV12-4 to TRBJ2-4; TRBD1 matches at 11 bases. Trimming at V came to 5 bases and at J to 7 bases, leaving 7 bases not matched to a gene. This CDR3 has 15 amino acids. CDR3 nucleotide sequence: TGTGCCAGCAGTAGGTGGACAGGGGGCATGAACATTCAGTACTTC. It encodes CASSRWTGGMNIQYF.

Worth noting for this clonotype: The junction departs from germline at one end; a sequencing error may be responsible. V gene TRBV11-2 combines with J gene TRBJ2-3, with TRBD1 matching over 8 bases. Germline V gene sequence: CDR1 SGHAT, CDR2 FQNNGV. The CDR3 is 19 amino acids. CDR3 sequence reads: CVSSLHRDGRGLYTDTQYF. CDR3 nucleotides: TGTGTCAGCAGCCTCCATCGAGACGGCAGGGGGCTGTACACAGATACGCAGTATTTT.

Regarding this clonotype: The junction departs from germline at one end; a sequencing error may be responsible. The chain combines TRBV5-6 with TRBJ1-1; D not certain. CDR3 length equals 14 residues. Germline CDR1 is SGHDT and CDR2 is YYEEEE. CDR3 in amino acids: CASSLLVLNTKAFF. For the CDR3, the DNA is TGTGCCAGCAGCTTGTTAGTCCTAAACACTAAAGCTTTCTTT.

The chain employs TRBV29-1 and TRBJ2-7, with D perhaps TRBD2 (6 bases). The CDR3 is 12 residues long. Trimming took off 6 bases at V and 3 bases at J, with 12 bases between the two ends. Per the germline V gene, CDR1 is SQVTM and CDR2 is ANQGSEA. The CDR3 DNA reads as TGCAGCGTGGCTGCGGACTACTACGAGCAGTACTTC. It encodes CSVAADYYEQYF.

Of note for this clonotype: One junction end disagrees with the germline gene, perhaps due to a read error. This chain joins TRBV4-2 and TRBJ2-2; TRBD2 matches at 15 bases. Germline-derived CDR1 and CDR2 are LGHNA and YNFKEQ. CDR3 size: 18 residues. CDR3 loop: CASSHPGLAGGNTRELFF. Written as DNA, the CDR3 is TGTGCCAGCAGCCATCCAGGACTAGCGGGAGGGAACACCAGGGAGCTATTTTTT.